This TCR beta chain derives from a study of OX40 agonist ivuxolimab in advanced cancers. About the study: Every 2 weeks, patients got intravenous ivuxolimab at one of six dose levels (0.01-10 mg/kg).

Broader study findings: Researchers did not determine the expanded peripheral T cells' antigen specificity. The study observed clonal expansion of CD4+ and CD8+ blood T cells by week 6 at 0.1 to 3.0 mg/kg.

To note about this clone: Antigen unknown.

This CDR3 is 16 amino acids long. J was trimmed by 7 bases and V by 0 bases; bases with no gene match: 8. CDR1 and CDR2 (germline): SGDLS, YYNGEE. Assay used: immunoSEQ multiplex PCR; TCRdb lists only in-frame clones, some missing. The profile shows about 120,000 clones, 75% to 90% of them singletons. The sampling schedule covered blood at baseline, cycle 4 day 1, and cycle 7 day 1. The receptor's source is an adult with an advanced solid tumor such as melanoma, head and neck, liver or kidney cancer. The sequencing here drew on CD4+ or CD8+ T cells sorted from blood, taken in a trial of the OX40 agonist ivuxolimab. The chain recombines TRBV9 with TRBJ1-5; 9 nucleotides match TRBD1. As DNA, the CDR3 is TGTGCCAGCAGCGTAGCTACGGGACAGGGACGGCAGCCCCAGCATTTT. Encoded protein: CASSVATGQGRQPQHF.